A single sample is the source of the 13 T cell receptor beta chains below, sequenced in a study of blood T cell repertoires in COVID-19. Profiled with immunoSEQ multiplex PCR; TCRdb holds only in-frame clones, not every one. Here the sample spans 110,000 or so clones, 65% to 80% being singletons. Sequenced: peripheral blood. These receptors all come from a woman aged 40-49 years with acute or convalescent COVID-19.

V usage is TRBV5-1 and J usage is TRBJ2-1; 8 bases fit TRBD2. The ends lost 4 bases at V and 6 bases at J; junction bases unmatched: 6. Germline CDR1 and CDR2: SGHRS and YFSETQ. The CDR3 is 14 amino acids. The CDR3 is CASSQEGLVNEQFF. DNA of the CDR3: TGCGCCAGCAGCCAGGAGGGACTAGTCAATGAGCAGTTCTTC.

The genes are TRBV7-6 and TRBJ1-5; 7 bases are a match to TRBD1. The germline gives CDR1 SGHVS, CDR2 FNYEAQ. The J segment lost 0 bases and the V segment lost 2 bases, leaving 1 base of the junction unmatched. CDR3 size: 15 residues. CDR3 region: CASSLTGDSNQPQHF. The CDR3 bases are TGTGCCAGCAGCTTAACAGGGGATAGCAATCAGCCCCAGCATTTT. The whole variable domain, remainder taken from reference TRBV7-6 and TRBJ1-5, is GAGVSQSPRYKVTKRGQDVALRCDPISGHVSLYWYRQALGQGPEFLTYFNYEAQQDKSGLPNDRFSAERPEGSISTLTIQRTEQRDSAMYRCASSLTGDSNQPQHFGDGTRLSIL.

CDR3 amino acids: CASSSGSGGELFF. The CDR3 nucleotides are TGTGCCAGCAGCTCAGGGTCGGGCGGGGAGCTGTTTTTT. The chain is built from TRBV5-8 and TRBJ2-2, with TRBD1 as a possible D gene (5 bases). The CDR3 runs to 13 residues. The germline gives CDR1 SGHTS, CDR2 YDEGEE. The V end was cut by 3 bases, the J end by 7 bases, with 10 bases between.

J is TRBJ2-1 and V is TRBV4-2, with TRBD1 matching over 10 bases. The CDR3 is 16 amino acids. CDR1 is LGHNA and CDR2 is YNFKEQ in the germline V gene. V was pared by 3 bases and J by 8 bases, with 10 bases of the junction left unmatched. The CDR3 is CASSQGGQGSGDEQFF. CDR3 sequence (DNA): TGTGCCAGCAGCCAGGGGGGACAGGGGAGTGGGGATGAGCAGTTCTTC.

The table lists this clone with a count of one. The J gene is TRBJ1-6, the V gene TRBV5-1; 7 nucleotides align to TRBD1. Germline CDR1 and CDR2: SGHRS and YFSETQ. The CDR3 is 14 amino acids. J was trimmed by 7 bases and V by 4 bases; bases with no gene match: 5. CDR3 sequence reads: CASSPDRSNSPLHF. The DNA for the CDR3 is TGCGCCAGCAGCCCGGACAGGTCCAATTCACCCCTCCACTTT.

The sample holds many counts of this clone. This sequence joins TRBV15 and TRBJ2-7; tentative D call: TRBD1 (5 bases). The V and J ends lost 1 base and 0 bases respectively, with 7 bases between them. This CDR3 contains 14 residues. From germline, CDR1 is LNHNV and CDR2 YYDKDF (reference sequence). In nucleotides, the CDR3 is TGTGCCACCAGCAGAGGGGGCAGCTCCTACGAGCAGTACTTC. Its translation: CATSRGGSSYEQYF.

The chain links TRBV18 to TRBJ1-1; D may be TRBD1 (5 bases). With 1 base removed from V and 3 bases from J, the gap between germline ends came to 12 bases. This CDR3 region has 15 residues. Germline V gives CDR1 KGHSH, CDR2 LQKENI. The CDR3 spells CASSPQPRVDTEAFF. The CDR3 bases are TGTGCCAGCTCACCACAACCCAGGGTTGACACTGAAGCTTTCTTT. The full variable domain, with the rest looked up from reference TRBV18 and TRBJ1-1, is NAGVMQNPRHLVRRRGQEARLRCSPMKGHSHVYWYRQLPEEGLKFMVYLQKENIIDESGMPKERFSAEFPKEGPSILRIQQVVRGDSAAYFCASSPQPRVDTEAFFGQGTRLTVV.

The sample holds one count of this clone. V gene TRBV28 combines with J gene TRBJ1-3; the D gene is possibly TRBD1 (5 bases). Germline-derived CDR1 and CDR2 are MDHEN and SYDVKM. The V end was cut by 9 bases, the J end by 0 bases, with 12 bases between. This CDR3 has 14 amino acids. CDR3 sequence (DNA): TGTGCCAGTCGATGGGGCATCTCTGGAAACACCATATATTTT. It encodes CASRWGISGNTIYF.

The genes are TRBV7-9 and TRBJ1-4, with 9 bases lining up with TRBD1. V lost 2 bases and J lost 6; bases outside the gene matches: 10. The CDR3 consists of 17 residues. CDR1 and CDR2 (germline): SEHNR, FQNEAQ (reference sequence). The CDR3 nucleotides are TGTGCCAGCAGCTTATCCCGTTTGGGGACAGGGTATGAAAAACTGTTTTTT. It translates to CASSLSRLGTGYEKLFF. The full variable domain, with the rest looked up from reference TRBV7-9 and TRBJ1-4, is DTGVSQNPRHKITKRGQNVTFRCDPISEHNRLYWYRQTLGQGPEFLTYFQNEAQLEKSRLLSDRFSAERPKGSFSTLEIQRTEQGDSAMYLCASSLSRLGTGYEKLFFGSGTQLSVL.

V usage is TRBV6-5 and J usage is TRBJ2-7; D is uncertain. V shed 7 bases and J shed 2 bases, with 9 bases lying between them. The CDR3 runs to 12 residues. CDR1 is MNHEY, CDR2 SVGAGI, per germline. CDR3 nucleotide sequence: TGTGCCAGCACCATTGAGGCCTACGAGCAGTACTTC. This codes for CASTIEAYEQYF.

The gene calls are TRBV5-4 and TRBJ2-7; maybe TRBD1 (5 bases). CDR1 is SGHNT and CDR2 is YYREEE in the germline V gene (reference sequence). The ends were cut back, 1 base at V and 6 bases at J, with 14 bases in the middle. The length of the CDR3 is 14 residues. The CDR3 DNA reads TGTGCCAGCAGCTTGTTCCAGGTTCAGGGCGAGCAGTACTTC. Residues: CASSLFQVQGEQYF.

This sequence joins TRBV19 and TRBJ1-1; D is perhaps TRBD1 (6 bases). The CDR3 totals 16 residues. The V and J ends lost 4 bases and 0 bases respectively, with 15 bases between them. The germline CDR1 and CDR2 sequences are LNHDA and SQIVND (reference sequence). CDR3 sequence reads: CASSTGVAAMNTEAFF. The CDR3 region has the DNA TGTGCCAGTAGTACAGGGGTGGCGGCTATGAACACTGAAGCTTTCTTT.

The chain employs TRBV3-1 (or the pseudogene TRBV3-2) and TRBJ1-5; TRBD1 matches at 8 bases. CDR1 and CDR2 (germline): LGHDT, YNNKEL (reference sequence). The CDR3 sequence is 15 residues long. V shed 1 base and J 4 bases; nucleotides not matched to a gene: 3. CDR3 in amino acids: CASSQAGTGNQPQHF. The CDR3 DNA reads as TGTGCCAGCAGCCAAGCGGGGACAGGAAATCAGCCCCAGCATTTT.